This record concerns one T cell receptor (beta chain) sequence. Only in-frame clones appear in the TCRdb table, and some are missing; sequencing was by immunoSEQ multiplex PCR. The data show about 74,000 clones, nearly 90% seen once. The data are from a study of control samples from healthy donors and cancer patients. The clonotype was recovered from a woman in her forties or fifties in good health. The sequenced material came from blood.

In DNA form, the CDR3 reads TGTGCCAGCAGCGTATCCCCTCAGGGGCTATACGAGCAGTACTTC. It is translated as CASSVSPQGLYEQYF. The chain has TRBV11-2 and TRBJ2-7; a possible D gene is TRBD1 (6 bases). The CDR3 loop spans 15 amino acids. Looked up from germline, CDR1 is SGHAT and CDR2 is FQNNGV. Trimming stripped 5 bases from V and 4 bases from J, with 18 bases between.